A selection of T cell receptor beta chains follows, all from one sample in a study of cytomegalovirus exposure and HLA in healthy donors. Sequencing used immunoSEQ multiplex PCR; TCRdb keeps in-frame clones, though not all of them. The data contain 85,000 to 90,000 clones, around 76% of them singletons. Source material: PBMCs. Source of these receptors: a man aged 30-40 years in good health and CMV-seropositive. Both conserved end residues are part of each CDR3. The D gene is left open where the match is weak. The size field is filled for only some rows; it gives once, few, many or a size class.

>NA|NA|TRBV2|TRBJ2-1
CASRVSSYNEQFF
TGTGCCAGCAGGGTGAGCTCCTACAATGAGCAGTTCTTC
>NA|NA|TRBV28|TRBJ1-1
CASSPYTRNTEAFF
TGTGCCAGCAGTCCCTATACTAGAAACACTGAAGCTTTCTTT
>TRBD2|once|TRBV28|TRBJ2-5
CASRTNRGGGETQYF
TGTGCCAGCAGAACAAATCGGGGGGGTGGGGAGACCCAGTACTTC
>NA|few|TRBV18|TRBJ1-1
CASSEGNTEAFF
TGTGCCAGCTCAGAGGGGAACACTGAAGCTTTCTTT
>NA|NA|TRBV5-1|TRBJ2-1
CASRSEVEQFF
TGCGCCAGCAGATCGGAGGTTGAGCAGTTCTTC
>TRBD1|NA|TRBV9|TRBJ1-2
CASSVADRETAGYTF
TGTGCCAGCAGCGTAGCGGACAGGGAAACAGCGGGCTACACCTTC
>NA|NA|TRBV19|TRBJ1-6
CASSTIRVYNSPLHF
TGTGCCAGTAGTACGATCCGGGTTTATAATTCACCCCTCCACTTT
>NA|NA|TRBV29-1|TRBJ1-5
CSVEQGGNQPQHF
TGCAGCGTTGAGCAAGGGGGCAATCAGCCCCAGCATTTT
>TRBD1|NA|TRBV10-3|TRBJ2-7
CAIRTGGSEQYF
TGTGCCATCAGGACAGGGGGCTCCGAGCAGTACTTC
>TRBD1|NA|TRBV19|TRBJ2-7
CASSRTGGASSYEQYF
TGTGCCAGTAGTAGGACAGGGGGCGCCAGCTCCTACGAGCAGTACTTC
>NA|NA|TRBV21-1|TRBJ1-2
CASSKFRRRAPRGYTF
TGTGCCAGCAGCAAATTTCGGAGAAGAGCCCCAAGGGGCTACACCTTC
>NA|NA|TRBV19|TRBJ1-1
CASSIEAGNTEAFF
TGTGCCAGTAGTATAGAGGCAGGGAACACTGAAGCTTTCTTT
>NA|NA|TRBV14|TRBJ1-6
CASSGQLRSPLHF
TGTGCCAGCAGTGGACAGTTGCGTTCACCCCTCCACTTT
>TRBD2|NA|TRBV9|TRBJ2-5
CASSVGGTSGDLQETQYF
TGTGCCAGCAGCGTAGGCGGGACTAGCGGGGACCTACAAGAGACCCAGTACTTC
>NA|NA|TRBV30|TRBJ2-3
CAWSVVGPTDTQYF
TGTGCCTGGAGTGTCGTTGGCCCGACAGATACGCAGTATTTT
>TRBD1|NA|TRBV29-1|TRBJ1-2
CSVALQGDYGYTF
TGCAGCGTTGCTTTACAGGGGGACTATGGCTACACCTTC
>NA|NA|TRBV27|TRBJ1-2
CASSHSAGADGYTF
TGTGCCAGCAGTCATTCGGCGGGGGCCGATGGCTACACCTTC
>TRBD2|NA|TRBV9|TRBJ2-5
CASSVAAGSGGNEETQYF
TGTGCCAGCAGCGTAGCGGCGGGTAGCGGGGGCAACGAAGAGACCCAGTACTTC
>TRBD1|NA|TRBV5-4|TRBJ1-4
CASSSPGQGGEKLFF
TGTGCCAGCAGCTCCCCGGGACAGGGTGGTGAAAAACTGTTTTTT
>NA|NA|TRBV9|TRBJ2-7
CASSVEGNEQYF
TGTGCCAGCAGCGTGGAGGGGAACGAGCAGTACTTC
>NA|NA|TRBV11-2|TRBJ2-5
CASSPMGTLQETQYF
TGTGCCAGCAGCCCAATGGGGACACTCCAAGAGACCCAGTACTTC
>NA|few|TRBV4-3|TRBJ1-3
CASSQVGPGSGGNTIYF
TGCGCCAGCAGCCAAGTGGGCCCAGGCTCCGGTGGAAACACCATATATTTT
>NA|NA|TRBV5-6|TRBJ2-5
CASSLRSGAQETQYF
TGTGCCAGCAGCTTGCGCAGTGGGGCCCAAGAGACCCAGTACTTC
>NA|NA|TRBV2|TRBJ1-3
CASNLQGAGNTIYF
TGTGCCAGCAATTTACAGGGTGCTGGAAACACCATATATTTT
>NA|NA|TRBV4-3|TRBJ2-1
CASSHQASYLGNEQFF
TGCGCCAGCAGCCATCAGGCTAGCTATCTGGGAAATGAGCAGTTCTTC
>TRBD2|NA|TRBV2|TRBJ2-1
CASLGTSVYNEQFF
TGTGCCAGCCTAGGGACTAGCGTCTACAATGAGCAGTTCTTC
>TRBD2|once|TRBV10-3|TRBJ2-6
CAISESGQRGAFSSGANVLTF
TGTGCCATCAGTGAGTCCGGCCAGCGGGGGGCTTTCTCCTCTGGGGCCAACGTCCTGACTTTC
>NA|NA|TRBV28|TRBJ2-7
CASSSSIRNPGLEQYF
TGTGCCAGCAGTTCATCAATTCGGAATCCAGGTTTGGAGCAGTACTTC
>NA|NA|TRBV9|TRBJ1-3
CASSPLRRNTIYF
TGTGCCAGCAGCCCCTTGAGGCGAAACACCATATATTTT
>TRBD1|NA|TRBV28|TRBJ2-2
CASSLFGQGANTGELFF
TGTGCCAGCAGTTTATTTGGCCAGGGGGCGAACACCGGGGAGCTGTTTTTT
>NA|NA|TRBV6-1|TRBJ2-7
CASSEDARDYEQYF
TGTGCCAGCAGTGAAGACGCCCGGGACTACGAGCAGTACTTC
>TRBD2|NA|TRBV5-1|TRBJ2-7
CASSSRGDPYEQYF
TGCGCCAGCAGCAGTCGGGGGGACCCTTACGAGCAGTACTTC
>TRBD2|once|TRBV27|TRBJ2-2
CASSFGTRWGGELFF
TGTGCCAGCAGTTTCGGGACTAGGTGGGGGGGGGAGCTGTTTTTT
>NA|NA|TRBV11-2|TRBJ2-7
CASSAAFRAYEQYF
TGTGCCAGCAGCGCGGCCTTTCGGGCCTACGAGCAGTACTTC
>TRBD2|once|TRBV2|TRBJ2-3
CASSRTSGGVVDTQYF
TGTGCCAGCAGTCGGACTAGCGGGGGGGTGGTAGATACGCAGTATTTT